This T cell receptor beta chain was identified during a study of T cell repertoires in cytomegalovirus infection. The sample holds a few counts of this clonotype. V was trimmed by 6 bases and J by 0 bases, leaving 11 bases between them. The length of the CDR3 is 14 residues. TCRdb processed the reads anew with MiXCR; each CDR3 protein has one entry. The table includes more than 650,000 distinct CDR3 sequences, 35% detected once. The specimen sequenced was PBMCs. V and J are TRBV12-3 or TRBV12-4 and TRBJ1-1; TRBD1 is a possible D gene (6 bases). This clonotype originated in a human donor in good health (CMV status not recorded). Some clones in this sample may be carry-over from other donors' samples. DNA for the CDR3: TGTGCCAGCAGAACCGGGACATTGAACACTGAAGCTTTCTTT. Amino acid sequence: CASRTGTLNTEAFF.